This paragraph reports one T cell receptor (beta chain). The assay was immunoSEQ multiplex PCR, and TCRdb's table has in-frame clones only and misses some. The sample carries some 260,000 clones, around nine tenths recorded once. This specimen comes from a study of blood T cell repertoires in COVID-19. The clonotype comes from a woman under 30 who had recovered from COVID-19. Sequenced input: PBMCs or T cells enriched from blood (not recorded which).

The CDR3 DNA reads TGTGCTAGTGGTTGGGACAGGGCTTACGAGCAGTACTTC. Protein product: CASGWDRAYEQYF. The chain is built from TRBV12-5 and TRBJ2-7; 9 positions match TRBD1. The germline CDR1 and CDR2 sequences are LGHNT and FRNRAP. This CDR3 has 13 amino acids. J gave up 4 bases and V 4 bases, and 2 bases lay outside the gene matches.